Listed below are T cell receptor beta chains from one sample, sequenced in a study of OX40 agonist ivuxolimab in advanced cancers. Some clones are missing from TCRdb's copy, which holds only in-frame ones; the method was immunoSEQ multiplex PCR. The table lists about 23,000 clones, approximately 77% of them singletons. The source was CD4+ or CD8+ T cells sorted from blood, collected in a trial of the OX40 agonist ivuxolimab. These receptors came from an adult with an advanced solid tumor such as melanoma, head and neck, liver or kidney cancer. Both conserved end residues are part of each CDR3. The D gene is left open where the match is weak. A clone size is listed for some rows: how often the clone was seen (once, few, many), or a class if it is expanded.

clone_size: -; j_call: TRBJ2-2; v_call: TRBV19; d_call: TRBD1; cdr3_nt: TGTGCCAGTAGTGTTGCAGGGGGCAGCACCGGGGAGCTGTTTTTT; cdr3_aa: CASSVAGGSTGELFF
clone_size: few; j_call: TRBJ1-1; v_call: TRBV7-2; d_call: TRBD1; cdr3_nt: TGTGCCAGCAGCGGACAGGCGACCCATGAAGCTTTCTTT; cdr3_aa: CASSGQATHEAFF
clone_size: -; j_call: TRBJ1-4; v_call: TRBV18; d_call: -; cdr3_nt: TGTGCCAGCTCAGGCGAAAGCCGCTTAGAAAAACTGTTTTTT; cdr3_aa: CASSGESRLEKLFF
clone_size: -; j_call: TRBJ1-2; v_call: TRBV6-6; d_call: -; cdr3_nt: TGTGCCAGCAGTTACTCGGGAGGGGGCTATGGCTACACCTTC; cdr3_aa: CASSYSGGGYGYTF
clone_size: -; j_call: TRBJ1-4; v_call: TRBV2; d_call: -; cdr3_nt: TGTGCCAGCAGTGACAGGGTCGGAGATGAAAAACTGTTTTTT; cdr3_aa: CASSDRVGDEKLFF
clone_size: -; j_call: TRBJ2-3; v_call: TRBV6-5; d_call: TRBD2; cdr3_nt: TGTGCCAGCAGTTACACACTAGCGGGAGGCACAGATACGCAGTATTTT; cdr3_aa: CASSYTLAGGTDTQYF
clone_size: -; j_call: TRBJ2-5; v_call: TRBV7-9; d_call: -; cdr3_nt: TGTGCCAGCACCCAACTGGCGGGAAGGTCGGAGACCCAGTACTTC; cdr3_aa: CASTQLAGRSETQYF
clone_size: few; j_call: TRBJ1-2; v_call: TRBV9; d_call: -; cdr3_nt: TGTGCCAGCAGGGGGGGAACTCTCAGGGTACCAGCTAACTATGGCTACACCTTC; cdr3_aa: CASRGGTLRVPANYGYTF
clone_size: -; j_call: TRBJ1-5; v_call: TRBV2; d_call: -; cdr3_nt: TGTGCCAGCAGTGTAGGAGGGAATAGCAATCAGCCCCAGCATTTT; cdr3_aa: CASSVGGNSNQPQHF
clone_size: -; j_call: TRBJ1-1; v_call: TRBV6-1; d_call: -; cdr3_nt: TGTGCCAGCAGTTGGGGGACTGGCCCTGAAGCTTTCTTT; cdr3_aa: CASSWGTGPEAFF
clone_size: -; j_call: TRBJ1-1; v_call: TRBV27; d_call: -; cdr3_nt: TGTGCCAGCAGTTTATCCAGCTCAGGGATCACTGAAGCTTTCTTT; cdr3_aa: CASSLSSSGITEAFF
clone_size: -; j_call: TRBJ2-7; v_call: TRBV6-5; d_call: -; cdr3_nt: TGTGCCAGCAGCCAATTCCCTCGGTTATCCTACGAGCAGTACTTC; cdr3_aa: CASSQFPRLSYEQYF
clone_size: -; j_call: TRBJ1-2; v_call: TRBV7-2; d_call: -; cdr3_nt: TGTGCCAGCAGCTTAGCGTTCGGGCAAACTAACTATGGCTACACCTTC; cdr3_aa: CASSLAFGQTNYGYTF
clone_size: -; j_call: TRBJ1-4; v_call: TRBV9; d_call: TRBD1; cdr3_nt: TGTGCCAGCAGCTCAAGACAGGGGGAGGCCGTGCCCGAAAAACTGTTTTTT; cdr3_aa: CASSSRQGEAVPEKLFF
clone_size: -; j_call: TRBJ1-2; v_call: TRBV6-5; d_call: -; cdr3_nt: TGTGCCAGCAGGAGAGAGGGTCTCGGGGGCTACACCTTC; cdr3_aa: CASRREGLGGYTF
clone_size: -; j_call: TRBJ2-3; v_call: TRBV6-5; d_call: TRBD1; cdr3_nt: TGTGCCAGCAGTTACTTGGGACAGAGCACAGATACGCAGTATTTT; cdr3_aa: CASSYLGQSTDTQYF
clone_size: -; j_call: TRBJ2-3; v_call: TRBV29-1; d_call: -; cdr3_nt: TGCAGCGTTGAATGGGCAGATACGCAGTATTTT; cdr3_aa: CSVEWADTQYF
clone_size: -; j_call: TRBJ2-3; v_call: TRBV9; d_call: TRBD2; cdr3_nt: TGTGCCAGCAGCGTAGGGGGGACTAGCAGTGATACGCAGTATTTT; cdr3_aa: CASSVGGTSSDTQYF
clone_size: -; j_call: TRBJ1-2; v_call: TRBV18; d_call: TRBD1; cdr3_nt: TGTGCCAGCTCACCGACTAGTCCCGGGACAGGGGACTATGGCTACACCTTC; cdr3_aa: CASSPTSPGTGDYGYTF
clone_size: -; j_call: TRBJ2-2; v_call: TRBV28; d_call: -; cdr3_nt: TGTGCCAGCAGCTCGGGGGGCCGGAACACCGGGGAGCTGTTTTTT; cdr3_aa: CASSSGGRNTGELFF
clone_size: once; j_call: TRBJ2-5; v_call: TRBV28; d_call: -; cdr3_nt: TGTGCCAGCAGTTTCCGAAGGATGGCTATGAGGCAAGAGACCCAGTACTTC; cdr3_aa: CASSFRRMAMRQETQYF
clone_size: once; j_call: TRBJ1-1; v_call: TRBV9; d_call: -; cdr3_nt: TGTGCCAGCAGCGTAGAACAGGGATGGGGCACTGAAGCTTTCTTT; cdr3_aa: CASSVEQGWGTEAFF
clone_size: -; j_call: TRBJ1-5; v_call: TRBV19; d_call: -; cdr3_nt: TGTGCCAGTAGTATCTTTCAGGGGCAGAATCAGCCCCAGCATTTT; cdr3_aa: CASSIFQGQNQPQHF
clone_size: -; j_call: TRBJ1-5; v_call: TRBV7-2; d_call: -; cdr3_nt: TGTGCCAGCAGCTTAGCGGGGGCAGCCTTCAATCAGCCCCAGCATTTT; cdr3_aa: CASSLAGAAFNQPQHF
clone_size: -; j_call: TRBJ1-1; v_call: TRBV4-2; d_call: -; cdr3_nt: TGTGCCAGCAGAAGTGAGACTGAAGCTTTCTTT; cdr3_aa: CASRSETEAFF
clone_size: -; j_call: TRBJ2-3; v_call: TRBV28; d_call: TRBD1; cdr3_nt: TGTGCCAGTTTACCACCCCTGGGACAGGCCACAGATACGCAGTATTTT; cdr3_aa: CASLPPLGQATDTQYF
clone_size: once; j_call: TRBJ2-7; v_call: TRBV6-5; d_call: -; cdr3_nt: TGTGCCAGCTCGGACAGTCCCTACGAGCAGTACTTC; cdr3_aa: CASSDSPYEQYF
clone_size: -; j_call: TRBJ1-1; v_call: TRBV11-2; d_call: -; cdr3_nt: TGTGCCAGCAGCTTAGAGTTCGGGAAAATGAACACTGAAGCTTTCTTT; cdr3_aa: CASSLEFGKMNTEAFF
clone_size: -; j_call: TRBJ2-3; v_call: TRBV5-1; d_call: -; cdr3_nt: TGCGCCAGCAGCTTTTTGACAGGCCGCACAGATACGCAGTATTTT; cdr3_aa: CASSFLTGRTDTQYF
clone_size: -; j_call: TRBJ1-1; v_call: TRBV5-1; d_call: -; cdr3_nt: TGCGCCAGCAGCCTTGGAGGCGGAAGCTGGTTGAACACTGAAGCTTTCTTT; cdr3_aa: CASSLGGGSWLNTEAFF
clone_size: -; j_call: TRBJ2-3; v_call: TRBV15; d_call: TRBD2; cdr3_nt: TGTGCCACCAGCAGAGGGACTGGGGGGGGAGGCGCAGATACGCAGTATTTT; cdr3_aa: CATSRGTGGGGADTQYF
clone_size: -; j_call: TRBJ1-2; v_call: TRBV12-1; d_call: -; cdr3_nt: -; cdr3_aa: CASSFGGGSYGYTF
clone_size: -; j_call: TRBJ2-1; v_call: TRBV6-5; d_call: TRBD2; cdr3_nt: TGTGCCAGTCAGACTAGCGGCTACAATGAGCAGTTCTTC; cdr3_aa: CASQTSGYNEQFF
clone_size: -; j_call: TRBJ1-1; v_call: TRBV6-5; d_call: -; cdr3_nt: TGTGCCAGCAGTTACTCCAGCTACCGGGAAGCTTTCTTT; cdr3_aa: CASSYSSYREAFF
clone_size: -; j_call: TRBJ2-3; v_call: TRBV11-3; d_call: TRBD2; cdr3_nt: TGTGCCAGCAGCTTAGGGCTAGCGGGGGCTACGCAGTATTTT; cdr3_aa: CASSLGLAGATQYF
clone_size: -; j_call: TRBJ1-1; v_call: TRBV6-5; d_call: TRBD1; cdr3_nt: TGTGCCAGCGCACAAACAGGGGGCAACACTGAAGCTTTCTTT; cdr3_aa: CASAQTGGNTEAFF
clone_size: -; j_call: TRBJ2-1; v_call: TRBV11-3; d_call: TRBD2; cdr3_nt: TGTGCCAGCAGCTTGGTAAGCGGGATCGGCAATGAGCAGTTCTTC; cdr3_aa: CASSLVSGIGNEQFF
clone_size: -; j_call: TRBJ2-6; v_call: TRBV2; d_call: -; cdr3_nt: TGTGCCAGCACGGGCTCCTGGGCCAACGTCCTGACTTTC; cdr3_aa: CASTGSWANVLTF
clone_size: -; j_call: TRBJ2-3; v_call: TRBV15; d_call: -; cdr3_nt: TGTGCCACCAGCTCACGAAAGATGGGCACAGATACGCAGTATTTT; cdr3_aa: CATSSRKMGTDTQYF
clone_size: -; j_call: TRBJ2-1; v_call: TRBV7-8; d_call: -; cdr3_nt: TGTGCCAGCAGCTTAAGGATTAGCGTCAATGAGCAGTTCTTC; cdr3_aa: CASSLRISVNEQFF
clone_size: -; j_call: TRBJ2-3; v_call: TRBV13; d_call: -; cdr3_nt: TGTGCCAGCAGCTTAAGCCGGTTTACTTCAGGGTTTCGGAAAACAGATACGCAGTATTTT; cdr3_aa: CASSLSRFTSGFRKTDTQYF
clone_size: -; j_call: TRBJ2-2; v_call: TRBV28; d_call: TRBD2; cdr3_nt: TGTGCCAGCAGTTTATTTGCGGGAGCTAACACCGGGGAGCTGTTTTTT; cdr3_aa: CASSLFAGANTGELFF
clone_size: -; j_call: TRBJ1-5; v_call: TRBV30; d_call: -; cdr3_nt: TGTGCCTGGAGTCTTCGAGGGGCGCGGGGTCAGCCCCAGCATTTT; cdr3_aa: CAWSLRGARGQPQHF
clone_size: -; j_call: TRBJ2-7; v_call: TRBV7-2; d_call: TRBD2; cdr3_nt: TGTGCCAGCAGCTTAGACAGCGGGGGGGCCTACGAGCAGTACTTC; cdr3_aa: CASSLDSGGAYEQYF
clone_size: -; j_call: TRBJ1-6; v_call: TRBV6-1; d_call: TRBD1; cdr3_nt: TGTGCCAGCAGTGAATGGGTGGGGACAGGGCTCATCTCACCCCTCCACTTT; cdr3_aa: CASSEWVGTGLISPLHF
clone_size: once; j_call: TRBJ1-1; v_call: TRBV29-1; d_call: TRBD1; cdr3_nt: TGCAGCGTTGGGACAGGGGGCTCGAACACTGAAGCTTTCTTT; cdr3_aa: CSVGTGGSNTEAFF
clone_size: -; j_call: TRBJ2-7; v_call: TRBV27; d_call: TRBD1; cdr3_nt: TGTGCCAGCAGTTTAGCGGGACAGGGTAGCTACGAGCAGTACTTC; cdr3_aa: CASSLAGQGSYEQYF
clone_size: -; j_call: TRBJ2-5; v_call: TRBV7-9; d_call: -; cdr3_nt: TGTGCCAGCAGCTTATGGGAAGGGGCCAAAGAGACCCAGTACTTC; cdr3_aa: CASSLWEGAKETQYF